This T cell receptor (beta chain) appears in the sequencing data of a study of blood T cell repertoires in COVID-19. The assay was immunoSEQ multiplex PCR, and TCRdb's table has in-frame clones only and misses some. This repertoire shows about 280,000 clones, roughly 90% found once; its top ten account for approximately 8.5%. V gave up 2 bases and J gave up 6 bases; unmatched junction bases: 2. The CDR3 sequence is 16 residues long. Germline V lookup: CDR1 MNHEY, CDR2 SVGAGI. Sequencing was performed on peripheral blood. This receptor was taken from a man aged 18 to 35 with active or convalescent COVID-19. The chain joins TRBV6-5 to TRBJ2-2, with 14 nucleotides matching TRBD2. The CDR3, as DNA: TGTGCCAGCAGTTACAGGGGACTAGCGGGGGCCGGGGAGCTGTTTTTT. It yields the protein CASSYRGLAGAGELFF.